These T cell receptor beta chains were read from a single sample in a study of response to subunit inactivated influenza vaccine. Each CDR3 protein gets one entry after TCRdb re-called the RT-PCR reads with MiXCR. This table holds about 700,000 distinct CDR3 sequences, 14% found once. Sequences were derived from PBMCs from blood, sampled around two weeks before vaccination. The receptors originated from a man aged 50 to 60 who received an inactivated influenza vaccine. Each CDR3 is given with its conserved first and last residue. The D gene is left open where the match is weak. The listing skips clone size in some rows; elsewhere it reads once, few, many or a size class.

d_call | j_call | clone_size | v_call | cdr3_aa | cdr3_nt
TRBD1 | TRBJ2-7 | few | TRBV6-1 | CASSPDRSHEQYF | TGTGCCAGCAGTCCGGACAGGAGCCACGAGCAGTACTTC
NA | TRBJ1-1 | few | TRBV20-1 | CSAKLRVLNTEAFF | TGCAGTGCCAAATTAAGGGTCCTGAACACTGAAGCTTTCTTT
TRBD2 | TRBJ2-1 | NA | TRBV5-6 | CASSLGLARYNEQFF | TGTGCCAGCAGCTTGGGACTAGCGCGTTACAATGAGCAGTTCTTC
TRBD1 | TRBJ1-3 | few | TRBV4-3 | CASSQATGGGGNTIYF | TGCGCCAGCAGCCAGGCTACAGGGGGCGGAGGAAACACCATATATTTT
NA | TRBJ2-3 | NA | TRBV7-3 | CASSLEGTSRPSTDTQYF | TGTGCCAGCAGCTTAGAGGGAACTAGCAGACCTAGCACAGATACGCAGTATTTT
TRBD2 | TRBJ2-5 | many | TRBV29-1 | CSVDGVWEGKRDRETQYF | TGCAGCGTTGACGGTGTCTGGGAGGGTAAGAGAGATAGAGAGACCCAGTACTTC
NA | TRBJ1-4 | few | TRBV10-3 | CASRRDSGNEKLFF | TGTGCCTCACGTAGGGATAGTGGTAATGAAAAACTGTTTTTT
NA | TRBJ1-2 | few | TRBV12-3/TRBV12-4 | CASNSGAGGYTF | TGTGCCAGTAACTCGGGGGCTGGTGGCTACACCTTC
NA | TRBJ1-4 | NA | TRBV5-1 | CASSYGPTRINEKLFF | TGCGCCAGCAGCTATGGACCTACCCGAATTAATGAAAAACTGTTTTTT
TRBD1 | TRBJ2-5 | NA | TRBV10-2 | CASTPDRVGETQYF | TGCGCCAGCACCCCGGACAGGGTAGGAGAGACCCAGTACTTC
TRBD1 | TRBJ2-1 | NA | TRBV15 | CATSSFEDRVYNEQFF | TGTGCCACCAGCTCTTTTGAGGACAGGGTTTACAATGAGCAGTTCTTC
TRBD2 | TRBJ2-7 | few | TRBV11-2 | CASSLVRSREGHYEQYF | TGTGCCAGCAGCTTAGTCCGTTCGCGGGAGGGCCACTACGAGCAGTACTTC
NA | TRBJ2-7 | many | TRBV28 | CASNPGHTSYEQYF | TGTGCCAGCAATCCAGGACACACATCCTACGAGCAGTACTTC
NA | TRBJ2-7 | NA | TRBV20-1 | CSNKGPYEQYF | TGTTCGAACAAGGGACCCTACGAGCAGTACTTC
TRBD1 | TRBJ1-1 | NA | TRBV12-3/TRBV12-4 | CASSGQGATEAFF | TGTGCCAGCAGCGGACAGGGGGCCACTGAAGCTTTCTTT
NA | TRBJ2-3 | few | TRBV4-3 | CASSQVKGLDTQYF | TGCGCCAGCAGCCAAGTTAAGGGGTTGGATACGCAGTATTTT
NA | TRBJ2-3 | NA | TRBV6-5 | CASSNQGYTQYF | TGTGCCAGCAGTAATCAGGGCTATACGCAGTATTTT
NA | TRBJ1-4 | many | TRBV29-1 | CSAAVSDPYEKLFF | TGCAGCGCTGCCGTGTCCGACCCGTATGAAAAACTGTTTTTT
TRBD2 | TRBJ2-7 | once | TRBV6-1 | CASSPGLAGDRQYF | TGTGCCAGCAGCCCTGGACTAGCGGGAGATCGGCAGTACTTC
NA | TRBJ2-3 | many | TRBV24-1 | CATSDPHTDTQYF | TGTGCCACCAGTGATCCTCACACAGATACGCAGTATTTT
TRBD2 | TRBJ2-7 | few | TRBV29-1 | CSVEIQREVSYEQYF | TGCAGCGTTGAAATCCAGCGGGAGGTCTCCTACGAGCAGTACTTC
NA | TRBJ2-1 | few | TRBV14 | CASSQDSLPAREQFF | TGTGCCAGCAGCCAAGACTCTCTTCCTGCGAGGGAGCAGTTCTTC
NA | TRBJ2-1 | many | TRBV5-1 | CASSGTTGRNEQFF | TGCGCCAGCAGCGGGACGACCGGAAGAAATGAGCAGTTCTTC
NA | TRBJ2-1 | NA | TRBV2 | CASRKEQGIGHEQFF | TGTGCCAGCCGCAAAGAGCAGGGAATTGGCCATGAGCAGTTCTTC
NA | TRBJ2-2 | NA | TRBV27 | CASSLSRAGLPAGELFF | TGTGCCAGCAGTTTAAGTCGAGCAGGGTTGCCCGCCGGGGAGCTGTTTTTT
NA | TRBJ1-2 | many | TRBV5-1 | CASSSDRLNYGYTF | TGCGCCAGCAGCTCGGACAGATTAAACTATGGCTACACCTTC
NA | TRBJ1-6 | many | TRBV3-1 | CASSQGSTHSPLHF | TGTGCCAGCAGCCAAGGTAGCACCCATTCACCCCTCCACTTT
NA | TRBJ2-7 | few | TRBV4-3 | CASSQTLHGEQYF | TGCGCCAGCAGCCAAACCCTGCACGGCGAGCAGTACTTC
NA | TRBJ2-2 | NA | TRBV4-3 | CASSQDGLNTGELFF | TGCGCCAGCAGCCAAGATGGCTTGAACACCGGGGAGCTGTTTTTT
TRBD2 | TRBJ2-1 | NA | TRBV6-1 | CASSPGLAGAYEQFF | TGTGCCAGCAGTCCGGGACTAGCGGGAGCCTATGAGCAGTTCTTC
NA | TRBJ2-7 | NA | TRBV4-2 | CASSRTGHQSYEQYF | TGTGCCAGCAGCCGAACGGGACATCAATCCTACGAGCAGTACTTC
NA | TRBJ1-6 | few | TRBV28 | CASNPGFAGISPLHF | TGTGCCAGCAACCCGGGGTTTGCGGGTATTTCACCCCTCCACTTT
TRBD2 | TRBJ2-3 | few | TRBV6-1 | CASSQERGGADTQYF | TGTGCCAGCAGCCAGGAGCGGGGGGGCGCAGATACGCAGTATTTT
TRBD2 | TRBJ2-2 | NA | TRBV30 | CAWSVLSGRTGELFF | TGTGCCTGGAGTGTACTTAGCGGGCGCACCGGGGAGCTGTTTTTT
TRBD1 | TRBJ2-5 | many | TRBV12-3/TRBV12-4 | CASSGTGGGQETQYF | TGTGCCAGCAGCGGGACAGGGGGAGGCCAAGAGACCCAGTACTTC
NA | TRBJ2-6 | NA | TRBV4-3 | CASSQEPPGTSTSGANVLTF | TGCGCCAGCAGCCAAGAACCACCGGGGACATCCACCTCTGGGGCCAACGTCCTGACTTTC
NA | TRBJ2-1 | NA | TRBV28 | CASSSPESPGVAGEQFF | TGTGCCAGCAGTTCCCCAGAGTCGCCAGGGGTAGCGGGCGAGCAGTTCTTC
NA | TRBJ2-1 | few | TRBV12-3/TRBV12-4 | CASSLRRGPNEQFF | TGTGCCAGCAGTTTACGGCGGGGGCCGAATGAGCAGTTCTTC
NA | TRBJ2-4 | many | TRBV29-1 | CSVEGNTKNIQYF | TGCAGCGTTGAAGGAAATACCAAAAACATTCAGTACTTC
TRBD1 | TRBJ2-1 | many | TRBV27 | CASSFSTGPWDEQFF | TGTGCCAGCAGTTTTTCGACAGGGCCCTGGGATGAGCAGTTCTTC
TRBD2 | TRBJ2-7 | few | TRBV6-5 | CASSYSGLDYEQYF | TGTGCCAGCAGTTACTCGGGACTAGATTACGAGCAGTACTTC
TRBD1 | TRBJ2-7 | few | TRBV7-6 | CASSLGQGVGVEQYF | TGTGCCAGCAGCTTAGGACAGGGAGTTGGAGTCGAGCAGTACTTC
NA | TRBJ1-5 | few | TRBV12-3/TRBV12-4 | CASRSADTNQPQHF | TGTGCCAGCAGGAGCGCGGACACCAATCAGCCCCAGCATTTT
NA | TRBJ2-7 | NA | TRBV5-6 | CASSLTGPEQYF | TGTGCCAGCAGCTTGACAGGGCCCGAGCAGTACTTC
NA | TRBJ2-1 | many | TRBV20-1 | CSASRLNEQFF | TGCAGTGCTAGTAGACTCAATGAGCAGTTCTTC
NA | TRBJ2-7 | few | TRBV3-1 | CASSQEWGTYEQYF | TGTGCCAGCAGCCAAGAGTGGGGAACCTACGAGCAGTACTTC
NA | TRBJ2-5 | many | TRBV6-5 | CASSYSILAPETQYF | TGTGCCAGCAGTTACTCGATCCTAGCCCCAGAGACCCAGTACTTC
TRBD1 | TRBJ2-7 | NA | TRBV28 | CASSYVGTGPYEQYF | TGTGCCAGCAGTTACGTGGGGACAGGGCCCTACGAGCAGTACTTC
TRBD2 | TRBJ2-7 | NA | TRBV7-9 | CASSLPGGAGFEQYF | TGTGCCAGCAGCTTACCGGGAGGGGCCGGGTTCGAGCAGTACTTC
TRBD1 | TRBJ2-1 | many | TRBV4-3 | CASSQDTGQGGNEQFF | TGCGCCAGCAGCCAAGATACGGGACAGGGGGGCAATGAGCAGTTCTTC
NA | TRBJ2-3 | many | TRBV24-1 | CATSDIRGAADTQYF | TGTGCCACCAGTGATATTCGCGGGGCGGCAGATACGCAGTATTTT
NA | TRBJ1-5 | few | TRBV19 | CASREVGQINQPQHF | TGTGCCAGTAGAGAGGTTGGACAGATCAATCAGCCCCAGCATTTT